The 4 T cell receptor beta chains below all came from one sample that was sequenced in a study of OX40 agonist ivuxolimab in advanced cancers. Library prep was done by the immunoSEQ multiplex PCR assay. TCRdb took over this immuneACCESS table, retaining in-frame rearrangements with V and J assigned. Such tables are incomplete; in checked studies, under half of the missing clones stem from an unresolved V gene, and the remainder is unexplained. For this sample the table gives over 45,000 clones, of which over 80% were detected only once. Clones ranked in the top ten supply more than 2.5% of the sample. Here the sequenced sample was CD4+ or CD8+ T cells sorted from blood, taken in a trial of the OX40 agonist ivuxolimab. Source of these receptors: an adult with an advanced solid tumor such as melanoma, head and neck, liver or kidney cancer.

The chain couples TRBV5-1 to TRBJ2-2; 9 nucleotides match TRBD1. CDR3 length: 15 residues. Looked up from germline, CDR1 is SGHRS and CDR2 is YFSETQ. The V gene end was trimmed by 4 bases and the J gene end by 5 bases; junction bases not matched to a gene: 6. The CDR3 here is CASSLDRGGTGELFF. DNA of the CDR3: TGCGCCAGCAGCCTAGACAGGGGGGGAACCGGGGAGCTGTTTTTT. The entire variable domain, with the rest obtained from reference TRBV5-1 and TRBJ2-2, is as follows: KAGVTQTPRYLIKTRGQQVTLSCSPISGHRSVSWYQQTPGQGLQFLFEYFSETQRNKGNFPGRFSGRQFSNSRSEMNVSTLELGDSALYLCASSLDRGGTGELFFGEGSRLTVL.

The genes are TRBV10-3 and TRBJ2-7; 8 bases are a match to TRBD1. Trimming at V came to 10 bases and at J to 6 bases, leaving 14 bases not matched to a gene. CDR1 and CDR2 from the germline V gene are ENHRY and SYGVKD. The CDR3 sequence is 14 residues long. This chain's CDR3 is CATSDRDRSVEQYF. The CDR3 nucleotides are TGTGCCACCTCCGACAGGGACAGGTCGGTCGAGCAGTACTTC.

The CDR3 spells CASSVTAGVGEQFF. The CDR3 nucleotides read TGTGCCAGCAGTGTGACAGCGGGAGTTGGGGAGCAGTTCTTC. This chain uses TRBV25-1 with TRBJ2-1; 8 bases map to TRBD2. The CDR3 consists of 14 residues. Germline CDR1 and CDR2: MGHDK and SYGVNS. V was clipped by 4 bases and J by 10 bases; unmatched bases: 9.

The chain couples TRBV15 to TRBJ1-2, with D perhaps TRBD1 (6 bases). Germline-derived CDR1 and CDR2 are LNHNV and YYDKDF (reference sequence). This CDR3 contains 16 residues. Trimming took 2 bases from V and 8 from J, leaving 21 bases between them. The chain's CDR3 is CATSRTPPGHLRGYTF. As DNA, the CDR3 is TGTGCCACCAGCAGAACCCCTCCGGGACACTTGAGGGGCTACACCTTC.